This TCR beta chain was identified in a study of OX40 agonist ivuxolimab in advanced cancers. Study context: Among those treated, three patients had partial responses, one with hepatocellular carcinoma and two with cutaneous melanoma.

Sequencing used immunoSEQ multiplex PCR; TCRdb keeps in-frame clones, though not all of them. This table holds roughly 99,000 clones, approximately 90% found once. Trimming at V came to 2 bases and at J to 13 bases, leaving 6 bases not matched to a gene. CDR1 and CDR2 (germline): MDHEN, SYDVKM. The CDR3 sequence is 13 residues long. The rearrangement uses TRBV28 and TRBJ1-4; 8 bases map to TRBD1. The TCR sequence derives from an adult with an advanced solid tumor such as melanoma, head and neck, liver or kidney cancer. Specimen: CD4+ or CD8+ T cells sorted from blood, collected in a trial of the OX40 agonist ivuxolimab. The CDR3 sequence is CASSLQGAGGLFF. In nucleotides, the CDR3 is TGTGCCAGCAGTTTACAGGGGGCGGGGGGACTGTTTTTT.